Shown below are 27 T cell receptor beta chains from a single sample sequenced in a study of blood T cell repertoires in COVID-19. TCRdb's table, derived via immunoSEQ multiplex PCR, lists solely in-frame clones and lacks some. The sample shows about 400,000 clones, over 75% of them seen only once. The sample was PBMCs or T cells enriched from blood (not recorded which). Receptors were obtained from a woman aged 25 to 39 with acute COVID-19.

This chain uses TRBV3-1 (or the pseudogene TRBV3-2) with TRBJ2-7; TRBD2 agrees at 14 bases. The CDR3 is 15 residues long. The V gene's germline CDR1 is LGHDT and CDR2 YNNKEL (reference sequence). J gave up 12 bases and V 3 bases, and 10 bases lay outside the gene matches. CDR3 nucleotide sequence: TGTGCCAGCAGCCAGGCGAGGGGACTAGCGGGGGAATGGTACTTC. Translation gives CASSQARGLAGEWYF.

The chain uses TRBV2 and TRBJ2-2, with a possible D match to TRBD1 (6 bases). V gave up 4 bases and J gave up 4 bases, with 10 bases separating them. The CDR3 extends over 14 amino acids. Per germline, CDR1 SNHLY and CDR2 FYNNEI. DNA of the CDR3: TGTGCCAGCAGTGTAGGCAGGGGCACCGGGGAGCTGTTTTTT. Translation: CASSVGRGTGELFF.

The V and J genes are TRBV18 and TRBJ2-4; 8 positions agree with TRBD2. This CDR3 is 13 amino acids long. Germline-derived CDR1 and CDR2 are KGHSH and LQKENI. Losses at the gene ends were 6 bases for V and 9 bases for J; bases not matched to a gene: 7. In nucleotides, the CDR3 is TGTGCCAGCTCGTCCCGGCGGGAGGTCATTCAGTACTTC. Its protein is CASSSRREVIQYF. The entire variable domain, with the rest obtained from reference TRBV18 and TRBJ2-4, is as follows: NAGVMQNPRHLVRRRGQEARLRCSPMKGHSHVYWYRQLPEEGLKFMVYLQKENIIDESGMPKERFSAEFPKEGPSILRIQQVVRGDSAAYFCASSSRREVIQYFGAGTRLSVL.

The rearrangement links TRBV5-6 to TRBJ2-3, with a possible D match to TRBD2 (6 bases). CDR1 and CDR2 from the germline V gene are SGHDT and YYEEEE. This CDR3 is built from 14 residues. V was shortened by 2 bases and J by 3 bases, with 10 bases between the two germline ends. CDR3 protein: CASSFGSGTDTQYF. The CDR3 nucleotides are TGTGCCAGCAGCTTCGGGAGTGGGACAGATACGCAGTATTTT.

This clone was detected only a few times. The chain recombines TRBV9 with TRBJ1-5; D might be TRBD1 (6 bases). Trimming removed 2 bases at V and 3 bases at J, with 12 bases between. The CDR3 has 15 residues. Germline V gene sequence: CDR1 SGDLS, CDR2 YYNGEE. The CDR3 reads CASSVDQGYNQPQHF. The CDR3 DNA is TGTGCCAGCAGCGTTGACCAGGGGTACAATCAGCCCCAGCATTTT.

This chain uses TRBV18 with TRBJ1-1, with 7 bases fitting TRBD1. CDR3 size: 15 residues. The V gene end was trimmed by 3 bases and the J gene end by 0 bases; junction bases not matched to a gene: 4. The germline V gene encodes CDR1 KGHSH and CDR2 LQKENI. CDR3 region: CASSPGTAMNTEAFF. CDR3 DNA: TGTGCCAGCTCACCCGGGACAGCCATGAACACTGAAGCTTTCTTT. Complete variable domain (other parts from reference TRBV18 and TRBJ1-1): NAGVMQNPRHLVRRRGQEARLRCSPMKGHSHVYWYRQLPEEGLKFMVYLQKENIIDESGMPKERFSAEFPKEGPSILRIQQVVRGDSAAYFCASSPGTAMNTEAFFGQGTRLTVV.

The chain combines TRBV6-2 or TRBV6-3 with TRBJ2-2; D ambiguous. In germline, CDR1 is MNHEY, CDR2 SVGEGT. V dropped 4 bases and J dropped 6 bases, with 9 bases sitting between them. CDR3 size: 13 residues. The CDR3 sequence: CASSFQLAGELFF. CDR3 nucleotides: TGTGCCAGCAGTTTCCAGTTGGCCGGGGAGCTGTTTTTT.

V and J are TRBV18 and TRBJ1-4; TRBD1 agrees at 9 bases. CDR3 length: 16 amino acids. In germline, CDR1 is KGHSH, CDR2 LQKENI. V gave up 6 bases and J gave up 8 bases; unmatched junction bases: 13. This chain's CDR3 is CASSPQRGQGVEKLFF. CDR3 DNA: TGTGCCAGCTCTCCCCAGAGGGGACAGGGAGTCGAAAAACTGTTTTTT.

The chain carries TRBV29-1 and TRBJ1-3, with a possible D match to TRBD1 (5 bases). Germline CDR1 SQVTM, CDR2 ANQGSEA. CDR3 size: 12 residues. The V gene lost 7 bases and the J gene lost 16 bases, with 23 bases spanning the gap. The CDR3 reads CSAAPMAGRGYF. DNA of the CDR3: TGCAGCGCAGCACCTATGGCAGGCCGGGGGTATTTT.

V usage is TRBV30 and J usage is TRBJ2-5; D is possibly TRBD1 (6 bases). The CDR3 length is 13 residues. The germline V gene encodes CDR1 GTSNPN and CDR2 SVGIG (reference sequence). V was clipped by 2 bases and J by 2 bases, with 9 bases between them. This chain's CDR3 is CAWSSGEQETQYF. The CDR3 DNA reads TGTGCCTGGAGTTCAGGGGAACAAGAGACCCAGTACTTC.

The chain joins TRBV2 to TRBJ1-1, with a possible D match to TRBD1 (6 bases). CDR1 SNHLY and CDR2 FYNNEI come from the germline V gene. V lost 7 bases and J lost 0, with 15 bases in between. The CDR3 covers 15 residues. DNA for the CDR3: TGTGCCAGCAACCCTACGGGACACTTGAACACTGAAGCTTTCTTT. It encodes CASNPTGHLNTEAFF.

CDR3 protein: CASSSPGLAGGGEQFF. The CDR3 bases are TGTGCCAGCAGCTCGCCGGGACTAGCGGGGGGTGGCGAGCAGTTCTTC. V and J are TRBV13 and TRBJ2-1, with 15 bases matching TRBD2. From germline, CDR1 is PRHDT and CDR2 FYEKMQ (reference sequence). CDR3 length: 16 amino acids. Unmatched junction bases numbered 8, after V lost 4 bases and J lost 10 bases. Filled out from reference TRBV13 and TRBJ2-1, the complete variable domain reads AAGVIQSPRHLIKEKRETATLKCYPIPRHDTVYWYQQGPGQDPQFLISFYEKMQSDKGSIPDRFSAQQFSDYHSELNMSSLELGDSALYFCASSSPGLAGGGEQFFGPGTRLTVL.

The chain links TRBV27 to TRBJ1-5; D perhaps matches TRBD1 (5 bases). The CDR3 is 16 residues long. V lost 2 bases and J 5 bases, leaving 16 bases between the germline ends. The germline CDR1 and CDR2 sequences are MNHEY and SMNVEV (reference sequence). The CDR3 sequence is CASSLRGNFLDQPQHF. CDR3 in DNA: TGTGCCAGCAGTTTAAGGGGTAATTTTCTGGATCAGCCCCAGCATTTT.

V and J are TRBV3-1 (or the pseudogene TRBV3-2) and TRBJ2-1, with a tentative D call TRBD2 (5 bases). This CDR3 has 17 residues. CDR1 and CDR2 from the germline V gene are LGHDT and YNNKEL (reference sequence). V was shortened by 1 base and J by 1 base, with 14 bases between the two germline ends. In nucleotides, the CDR3 is TGTGCCAGCAGCCAAGGAAGGACTGGCACATCCTACAATGAGCAGTTCTTC. The encoded protein is CASSQGRTGTSYNEQFF.

The chain links TRBV27 to TRBJ2-7; a weak D match, TRBD1 (6 bases). Germline loops: CDR1 MNHEY, CDR2 SMNVEV (reference sequence). V lost 3 bases to trimming and J lost 3 bases, with 9 bases between them. CDR3 size: 13 residues. Here the CDR3 reads CASSLYRDYEQYF. The CDR3 region has the DNA TGTGCCAGCAGTTTGTACAGGGACTACGAGCAGTACTTC.

Regarding this clone: Other DNA sequences within the sample encode an identical CDR3. The chain recombines TRBV5-1 with TRBJ2-7; 9 bases agree with TRBD1. The V gene end was trimmed by 4 bases and the J gene end by 1 base; junction bases not matched to a gene: 3. There are 14 residues in the CDR3. Germline lookup yields CDR1 SGHRS and CDR2 YFSETQ. CDR3 DNA: TGCGCCAGCAGCCCAGGACAGGGGTCCTACGAGCAGTACTTC. As protein: CASSPGQGSYEQYF.

V gene TRBV24-1 combines with J gene TRBJ2-1, with 13 bases matching TRBD2. V was clipped by 6 bases and J by 7 bases; unmatched bases: 11. From germline, CDR1 is KGHDR and CDR2 SFDVKD. The CDR3 totals 17 residues. CDR3 bases: TGTGCCACCAGTCGGGGACTAGCGGGGAAAGCACGGAATGAGCAGTTCTTC. It specifies CATSRGLAGKARNEQFF.

This sequence joins TRBV7-2 and TRBJ1-1; D may be TRBD1 (5 bases). Germline CDR1 is SGHTA and CDR2 is FQGNSA. The length of the CDR3 is 14 residues. The V and J ends lost 2 bases and 6 bases respectively, with 13 bases between them. Here the CDR3 reads CASSLIMGGAEAFF. As DNA, the CDR3 is TGTGCCAGCAGCTTAATCATGGGGGGGGCTGAAGCTTTCTTT.

This clone was seen a handful of times. The chain carries TRBV10-1 and TRBJ1-2, with 9 bases matching TRBD1. The CDR3 loop spans 11 amino acids. The trim removed 6 bases at V and 8 bases at J, leaving 1 base unmatched. CDR1 and CDR2 from the germline V gene are WNHNN and SYGVQD (reference sequence). CDR3 sequence: CASRGQGGYTF. In DNA form, the CDR3 reads TGCGCCAGCAGGGGACAGGGAGGCTACACCTTC.

In this sample, this clone turned up once. This chain links TRBV7-2 with TRBJ1-2; perhaps TRBD1 as D (6 bases). CDR1 is SGHTA, CDR2 FQGNSA, per germline. V gave up 3 bases and J gave up 7 bases, with 18 bases separating them. The CDR3 is made up of 15 amino acids. The CDR3 DNA follows: TGTGCCAGCAGCTTCAGATCTACAGGGTTCGGTGGCTACACCTTC. Translating gives CASSFRSTGFGGYTF.

This clone was counted once. The chain couples TRBV5-1 to TRBJ2-2; perhaps TRBD2 as D (5 bases). V lost 1 base to trimming and J lost 7 bases, with 8 bases between them. This CDR3 comprises 13 residues. Germline V CDR1 and CDR2: SGHRS, YFSETQ. The CDR3 nucleotides are TGCGCCAGCAGCTTGTCTAGCCTCGGGGAGCTGTTTTTT. Residues: CASSLSSLGELFF.

The rearrangement links TRBV19 to TRBJ2-3; tentative D call: TRBD1 (6 bases). This CDR3 has 17 residues. The germline CDR1 and CDR2 sequences are LNHDA and SQIVND (reference sequence). With 5 bases removed from V and 4 bases from J, the gap between germline ends came to 22 bases. This chain's CDR3 is CASSQTSRTGSADTQYF. In DNA, the CDR3 is TGTGCCAGTAGTCAGACGAGCAGAACAGGGAGCGCAGATACGCAGTATTTT. The whole variable domain, filled in from reference TRBV19 and TRBJ2-3, reads DGGITQSPKYLFRKEGQNVTLSCEQNLNHDAMYWYRQDPGQGLRLIYYSQIVNDFQKGDIAEGYSVSREKKESFPLTVTSAQKNPTAFYLCASSQTSRTGSADTQYFGPGTRLTVL.

The chain links TRBV5-1 to TRBJ2-1; TRBD2 might be the D (5 bases). The CDR3 has 15 residues. The germline V and J ends were trimmed by 5 bases and 8 bases, with 20 bases remaining between them. Germline V CDR1 and CDR2: SGHRS, YFSETQ. In DNA form, the CDR3 reads TGCGCCAGCAGTTCACTAGGGCCCGGTAGCGATGAGCAGTTCTTC. Residues: CASSSLGPGSDEQFF.

The chain recombines TRBV19 with TRBJ1-4; tentatively, D is TRBD1 (5 bases). This CDR3 contains 15 residues. V lost 5 bases, J lost 3 bases, and 13 bases lay in between. The V gene's germline CDR1 is LNHDA and CDR2 SQIVND (reference sequence). CDR3 sequence reads: CASSSSGVANEKLFF. The CDR3 bases are TGTGCCAGTAGTTCCTCGGGGGTGGCTAATGAAAAACTGTTTTTT. The full variable domain, rest sourced from reference TRBV19 and TRBJ1-4, is DGGITQSPKYLFRKEGQNVTLSCEQNLNHDAMYWYRQDPGQGLRLIYYSQIVNDFQKGDIAEGYSVSREKKESFPLTVTSAQKNPTAFYLCASSSSGVANEKLFFGSGTQLSVL.

This chain connects TRBV25-1 to TRBJ2-3; a possible D gene is TRBD2 (7 bases). Per the germline V gene, CDR1 is MGHDK and CDR2 is SYGVNS. V was cut by 2 bases and J by 0 bases, with 12 bases left in between. CDR3 length: 16 amino acids. This CDR3 is CASSERGGLSTDTQYF. CDR3 nucleotide sequence: TGTGCCAGCAGTGAAAGGGGGGGCCTTAGCACAGATACGCAGTATTTT.

The rearrangement uses TRBV6-5 and TRBJ2-5; no reliable D call. The CDR3 length is 14 residues. The ends were cut back, 5 bases at V and 5 bases at J, with 15 bases in the middle. Germline loops: CDR1 MNHEY, CDR2 SVGAGI. The CDR3 sequence: CASSPTTVQETQYF. The CDR3 DNA sequence: TGTGCCAGCAGTCCGACAACCGTCCAGGAGACCCAGTACTTC.

This sequence joins TRBV7-3 and TRBJ2-1, with 10 bases lining up with TRBD2. V lost 5 bases to trimming and J lost 7 bases; unmatched junction nucleotides: 8. Germline CDR1 SGHTA, CDR2 FQGTGA. The CDR3 covers 15 residues. The CDR3 loop is CASSPLAGLGNEQFF. CDR3 in DNA: TGTGCCAGCAGCCCACTAGCGGGGTTGGGGAATGAGCAGTTCTTC.